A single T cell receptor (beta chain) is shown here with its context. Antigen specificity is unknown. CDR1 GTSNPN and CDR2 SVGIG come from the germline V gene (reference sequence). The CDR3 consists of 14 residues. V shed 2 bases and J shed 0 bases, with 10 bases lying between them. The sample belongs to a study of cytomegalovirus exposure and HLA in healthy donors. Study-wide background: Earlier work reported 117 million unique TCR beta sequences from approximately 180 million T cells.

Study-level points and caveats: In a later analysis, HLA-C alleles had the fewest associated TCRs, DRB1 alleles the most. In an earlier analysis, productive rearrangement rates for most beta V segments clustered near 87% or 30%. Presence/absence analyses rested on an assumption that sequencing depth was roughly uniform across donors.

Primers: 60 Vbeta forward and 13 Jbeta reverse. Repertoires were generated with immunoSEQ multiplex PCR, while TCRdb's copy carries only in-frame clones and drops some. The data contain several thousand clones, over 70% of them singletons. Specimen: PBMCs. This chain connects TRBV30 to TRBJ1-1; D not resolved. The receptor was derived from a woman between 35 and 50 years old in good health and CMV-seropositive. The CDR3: CAWSSYAVNTEAFF. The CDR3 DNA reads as TGTGCCTGGAGTTCATATGCAGTGAACACTGAAGCTTTCTTT.